The rows below give T cell receptor beta chains drawn from one sample of a study of OX40 agonist ivuxolimab in advanced cancers. The protocol was immunoSEQ multiplex PCR, while the TCRdb copy is restricted to in-frame clones and leaves out a portion. The sample contains about 61,000 clones, roughly nine tenths of which appear only once. The material sequenced was CD4+ or CD8+ T cells sorted from blood, taken in a trial of the OX40 agonist ivuxolimab. These TCRs come from an adult with an advanced solid tumor such as melanoma, head and neck, liver or kidney cancer. Each CDR3 is given with its conserved first and last residue. Each record gives: V gene, J gene, D gene, clone size, CDR3 protein, CDR3 DNA. The D gene is left open where the match is weak. Rows give clone size only sometimes, using once, few, many, or a class for an expanded clone.

TRBV27,TRBJ2-5,NA,NA,CASSLIAAPQGQYF,TGTGCCAGCAGTTTAATTGCGGCCCCTCAGGGCCAGTACTTC
TRBV18,TRBJ2-5,TRBD2,NA,CASSPRRTSGGGETQYF,TGTGCCAGCTCACCACGCAGGACTAGCGGGGGCGGGGAGACCCAGTACTTC
TRBV4-1,TRBJ1-2,NA,NA,CASSQGIQKYYGYTF,TGCGCCAGCAGCCAAGGGATTCAGAAGTACTATGGCTACACCTTC
TRBV2,TRBJ2-4,TRBD1,once,CASSWGTEVNIQYF,TGTGCCAGCAGTTGGGGGACAGAAGTAAACATTCAGTACTTC
TRBV19,TRBJ2-7,NA,NA,CASSIPGAYEQYF,TGTGCCAGTAGTATACCAGGGGCGTACGAGCAGTACTTC
TRBV9,TRBJ2-3,TRBD2,once,CASSPRSSGGGDTQYF,TGTGCCAGCAGCCCCCGGTCTAGCGGGGGTGGTGATACGCAGTATTTT
TRBV7-2,TRBJ1-2,TRBD1,few,CASSRQTGSTSNYGYTF,TGTGCCAGCAGTCGTCAGACAGGGAGTACCTCTAACTATGGCTACACCTTC
TRBV6-5,TRBJ2-5,TRBD2,NA,CASGLAGGAGRAQYF,TGTGCCAGCGGACTAGCGGGGGGGGCCGGGAGGGCCCAGTACTTC
TRBV7-3,TRBJ1-4,NA,few,CASRIGGSNEKLFF,TGTGCCAGCAGGATTGGAGGGAGCAATGAAAAACTGTTTTTT
TRBV5-1,TRBJ2-3,NA,NA,CASSYLASTDTQYF,TGCGCCAGCAGCTATTTGGCAAGCACAGATACGCAGTATTTT
TRBV29-1,TRBJ1-2,NA,NA,CSVAPLTYYGYTF,TGCAGCGTTGCCCCCCTCACCTACTATGGCTACACCTTC
TRBV6-1,TRBJ1-5,TRBD1,NA,CASTVQGAQPQHF,TGTGCCAGCACCGTACAGGGGGCTCAGCCCCAGCATTTT
TRBV18,TRBJ1-6,NA,NA,CASSPNGGPNSPLHF,TGTGCCAGCTCACCAAACGGGGGCCCTAATTCACCCCTCCACTTT
TRBV19,TRBJ1-2,NA,NA,CASKVHRDAAHYIGYTF,TGTGCCAGTAAGGTGCACCGGGACGCCGCCCACTATATAGGCTACACCTTC
TRBV28,TRBJ1-2,NA,NA,CASSLSYGYTF,TGTGCCAGCAGTTTATCCTATGGCTACACCTTC
TRBV19,TRBJ1-5,NA,few,CAGGRTSKNQPQHF,TGTGCCGGGGGCCGGACATCTAAGAATCAGCCCCAGCATTTT
TRBV10-2,TRBJ2-5,NA,NA,CASRAARQETQYF,TGCGCCAGCAGAGCGGCGCGCCAAGAGACCCAGTACTTC
TRBV10-2,TRBJ1-2,NA,NA,CASSSGWLYGYTF,TGCGCCAGCAGTTCAGGGTGGCTGTATGGCTACACCTTC
TRBV6-1,TRBJ2-5,NA,NA,CASSAGLWETQYF,TGTGCCAGCAGTGCGGGACTTTGGGAGACCCAGTACTTC
TRBV18,TRBJ1-1,NA,NA,CASSPLPGPMNTEAFF,TGTGCCAGCTCACCACTCCCCGGGCCGATGAACACTGAAGCTTTCTTT
TRBV5-1,TRBJ1-2,TRBD1,once,CASSLGGQGIYGYTF,TGCGCCAGCAGCTTGGGCGGACAGGGGATCTATGGCTACACCTTC
TRBV6-1,TRBJ1-5,TRBD1,NA,CASSDTGGNQPQHF,TGTGCCAGCAGTGACACAGGGGGCAATCAGCCCCAGCATTTT
TRBV5-4,TRBJ1-1,TRBD1,NA,CASSLNPGGLNTEAFF,TGTGCCAGCAGCTTGAATCCAGGGGGCTTGAACACTGAAGCTTTCTTT
TRBV11-3,TRBJ2-2,NA,NA,CARGSWETGELFF,TGTGCCAGGGGGTCCTGGGAGACCGGGGAGCTGTTTTTT
TRBV28,TRBJ1-1,NA,few,CASSSRSTYAFF,TGTGCCAGCAGCTCTCGGAGCACCTATGCTTTCTTT
TRBV18,TRBJ2-7,NA,NA,CASSAGSMGEQYF,TGTGCCAGCTCCGCAGGGTCCATGGGGGAGCAGTACTTC
TRBV11-2,TRBJ2-2,NA,NA,CASSFERVSTGELFF,TGTGCCAGCAGCTTCGAAAGGGTCAGCACCGGGGAGCTGTTTTTT
TRBV6-5,TRBJ2-3,TRBD1,NA,CASIPRGQEEDTQYF,TGTGCCAGCATTCCACGGGGACAGGAGGAGGATACGCAGTATTTT
TRBV4-2,TRBJ2-6,NA,NA,CASSTGTASSGANVLTF,TGTGCCAGCAGCACCGGGACCGCAAGCTCTGGGGCCAACGTCCTGACTTTC
TRBV9,TRBJ2-5,NA,NA,CASSSQMRWGGETQYF,TGTGCCAGCAGCTCCCAGATGCGCTGGGGCGGGGAGACCCAGTACTTC
TRBV18,TRBJ2-5,TRBD1,NA,CASSPDRGGETQYF,TGTGCCAGCTCACCGGACAGGGGGGGAGAGACCCAGTACTTC
TRBV2,TRBJ2-5,TRBD2,once,CASRRTSAQETQYF,TGTGCCAGCAGGAGGACTAGCGCGCAAGAGACCCAGTACTTC
TRBV5-1,TRBJ1-2,NA,NA,CASSQAGVANYGYTF,TGCGCCAGCAGCCAAGCAGGGGTGGCTAACTATGGCTACACCTTC
TRBV19,TRBJ1-5,NA,NA,CASRSSNQPQHF,TGTGCCAGTAGGAGTAGCAATCAGCCCCAGCATTTT
TRBV6-1,TRBJ1-1,NA,NA,CASRSTVNTEAFF,TGTGCCAGCAGGTCGACAGTGAACACTGAAGCTTTCTTT
TRBV5-6,TRBJ2-3,TRBD1,NA,CASSLVWTGGTDTQYF,TGTGCCAGCAGCTTGGTTTGGACAGGAGGTACAGATACGCAGTATTTT
TRBV4-1,TRBJ2-1,TRBD2,NA,CASSQDWGSGGADEQFF,TGCGCCAGCAGCCAAGATTGGGGTAGCGGGGGGGCGGATGAGCAGTTCTTC
TRBV19,TRBJ2-7,NA,NA,CASTGSHYEQYF,TGTGCCAGTACCGGATCCCACTACGAGCAGTACTTC
TRBV21-1,TRBJ2-5,NA,NA,CARAARGQGALGQETQYF,TGTGCCCGTGCCGCCAGGGGACAGGGGGCGCTTGGCCAAGAGACCCAGTACTTC
TRBV6-1,TRBJ1-5,NA,NA,CASTDHQPQHF,TGTGCCAGCACTGACCATCAGCCCCAGCATTTT
TRBV4-1,TRBJ2-5,TRBD1,NA,CASSQDVTGGLQETQYF,TGCGCCAGCAGCCAAGATGTGACAGGGGGCCTCCAAGAGACCCAGTACTTC
TRBV5-8,TRBJ1-5,NA,NA,CASRTSGTPYQPQHF,TGTGCCAGCAGAACGTCCGGGACACCCTATCAGCCCCAGCATTTT
TRBV9,TRBJ2-7,TRBD2,NA,CASSVDTSGGREQYF,TGTGCCAGCAGCGTAGATACTAGCGGGGGACGCGAGCAGTACTTC
TRBV9,TRBJ2-2,TRBD1,NA,CASSVAWGTDKTGELFF,TGTGCCAGCAGCGTAGCTTGGGGGACAGATAAAACCGGGGAGCTGTTTTTT
TRBV25-1,TRBJ1-3,NA,NA,CASTEGITRNTIYF,TGTGCCAGCACCGAGGGAATTACAAGAAACACCATATATTTT
TRBV6-5,TRBJ2-1,TRBD2,NA,CASSSGLVNNEQFF,TGTGCCAGCAGTTCGGGACTAGTTAACAATGAGCAGTTCTTC
TRBV7-9,TRBJ1-4,TRBD1,NA,CASSLATGGEKLFF,TGTGCCAGCAGCTTAGCAACAGGGGGTGAAAAACTGTTTTTT
TRBV27,TRBJ2-3,NA,NA,CASSPRQLSTDTQYF,TGTGCCAGCAGCCCACGACAGCTTAGCACAGATACGCAGTATTTT
TRBV19,TRBJ2-5,NA,NA,CASSIGRNQETQYF,TGTGCCAGTAGTATTGGAAGGAACCAAGAGACCCAGTACTTC
TRBV5-1,TRBJ2-3,NA,NA,CASSLVARGFPSTDTQYF,TGCGCCAGCAGCTTGGTAGCCAGGGGTTTTCCCAGCACAGATACGCAGTATTTT
TRBV4-1,TRBJ1-5,NA,NA,CASSQVQLSNQPQHF,TGCGCCAGCAGCCAAGTTCAGCTTAGCAATCAGCCCCAGCATTTT
TRBV18,TRBJ1-2,NA,NA,CASSPLLTGSAYGYTF,TGTGCCAGCTCACCACTACTTACAGGGTCGGCTTATGGCTACACCTTC
TRBV18,TRBJ1-3,NA,NA,CASSGALPRSSGNTIYF,TGTGCCAGCTCCGGGGCCCTACCGAGGAGCTCTGGAAACACCATATATTTT
TRBV6-5,TRBJ1-3,NA,NA,CASSTGNTIYF,TGTGCCAGCAGTACTGGAAACACCATATATTTT